A single TCR beta chain is shown here with its context. This receptor's antigen is unknown. Base qualities are not recorded, but no much larger clone differs from it by a single base. Receptors were amplified or captured by the immunoSEQ multiplex PCR assay. For the multiplex PCR, a mixture combining 60 forward primers for TCR Vbeta segments and 13 reverse primers for TCR Jbeta segments was used. The CDR3 region of rearranged TCR beta genes was amplified from genomic DNA with a multiplex PCR assay. Amplified TCR beta libraries were sequenced as 87-base-pair reads on the Illumina HiSeq System. The published analysis was carried out like this. A later analysis tallied roughly 80 million unique TCR beta chains across the 600 to 700 repertoires, and some 12 million of those chains were shared by two or more donors. Raw reads were error-corrected and collapsed into unique sequences by a nearest-neighbor algorithm in which closely related sequences were merged to remove PCR and sequencing errors. To assign V, D and J gene segments, CDR3 sequences were aligned to IMGT reference sequences. For a sequence to be retained, a match of at least six nucleotides was required to both a V gene segment and a J gene segment. A rearrangement was called productive if the CDR3 had no stop codons and remained in frame with V and J, and every other rearrangement was called non-productive. CDR3 was defined by IMGT convention, running from the second conserved V-encoded cysteine to the conserved J-encoded phenylalanine. In an earlier analysis of roughly 580 of the donors, sequences lacking an unambiguous match to a single V gene segment were excluded. An earlier analysis of fewer than 750 of the donors called V segments functional above 56.7% productive rearrangements and segregating when the between-donor standard deviation exceeded 5%. A statistical classification framework was developed to diagnose cytomegalovirus status using the catalog of TCR beta chain sequences. In a later analysis, TCR nucleotide sequences were compared against IMGT/GENE-DB human TR gene sequences so that V and J genes could be assigned. Using the TCRdist pipeline, a later analysis assigned CDR3 sequences along with most-parsimonious VDJ recombination scenarios. In a later analysis, each TCR beta chain was defined by its CDR3 amino acid sequence together with its V-gene family, and reads without a unique V-gene family were excluded. A later analysis removed 500 to 650 highly shared, low-generation-probability nucleotide sequences to deal with suspected cross-contamination and a sequencing artifact. For each public chain, a later analysis derived a clonal expansion index from normalized ranks of inferred template counts within each repertoire. A later analysis computed generation probabilities with a VDJ recombination model fitted to out-of-frame rearrangements, and checked the results against IGoR. In a later analysis, TCR-TCR, TCR-HLA and TCR-CMV co-occurrence was scored with hypergeometric tests, and a repertoire-size bias correction was applied to TCR pairs. In a later analysis, false discovery rates were estimated by permuting HLA or CMV assignments 20 times. In a later analysis, co-occurring TCRs were grouped using DBSCAN, with TCRdist sequence similarity added in when clustering inside HLA-allele-positive subsets. Repertoires with fewer than 30,000 or more than 120,000 public chains, plus five repertoires with anomalous nucleotide sharing, were excluded from co-occurrence clustering. TCRdb provides this immuneACCESS table in a form limited to in-frame rearrangements. Some clones are lacking; in checked studies, under half of them reflect an unresolved V gene, and why the rest are absent is not known. V and J calls and clone size come straight from that table; D and trimming were deduced from the DNA. The sample records over 100,000 clones, approximately 76% of which are singletons. Of the sample, 7% to 9% is held by the ten largest clones.

The data were obtained in a study of cytomegalovirus exposure and HLA in healthy donors (dated by TCRdb to about 2017). The study in broad terms: According to an earlier analysis of 550 to 700 of the donors, about 179 million T cells yielded roughly 110 million unique TCR beta sequences and more than 250 Gb of sequence data. Donor age, sex, ethnicity and CMV serostatus were compiled together with the repertoire data. The study was designed to test whether signatures of past pathogen exposure could be identified by cataloging public T cell receptors. Several DR-DQ haplotypes were treated as single units for association and clustering because of strong linkage in the cohort. An earlier analysis of several hundred of the donors applied high-throughput TCR beta sequencing to assess whether each TCR beta V gene segment acted as functional or pseudogenic. To study patterns of TCR occurrence, a later analysis re-analyzed previously published TCR beta repertoires from under 750 donors and added high-resolution HLA genotyping. Roughly 320 gigabases of sequencing data and about 92 million unique TCR sequences made up an early release that covered some 640 HLA-typed donors. A later genetic analysis took genome-wide SNP genotypes for about three fifths of the 666 donors and used that subset as a discovery cohort. Of the 350 to 450 genotyped donors, about 80% fell in the genetic ancestry cluster associated with self-reported Caucasian donors. Rather than using new phenotypic data, the later analysis identified candidate immune exposures from TCR beta sequences and from how often those sequences occurred across donors. Both class I and class II loci were covered by HLA typing, at four-digit resolution. The study profiled the T cell repertoires of approximately 700 subjects by immunosequencing and related them to cytomegalovirus serostatus. All discovery cohort repertoires had been generated using a single sequencing platform. To predict cytomegalovirus infection status, the study brought together high-throughput TCR immunosequencing, statistical association of individual TCRs with disease status, and machine learning. Typing coverage varied by locus: about 620-630 donors for A, B, C, DRB1 and DQB1; 500 to 550 for DQA1; approximately 570 for DPA1; 450 to 480 for DPB1. Among roughly 370 genotyped donors of the cohort, an average of approximately 240,000 unique TCR beta nucleotide sequences were sequenced per donor, roughly a sixth of them non-productive. Along with the roughly 670-subject first cohort, a separate validation cohort of roughly 110 different subjects was used.

The CDR3 spans 17 residues, from the cysteine through the phenylalanine. Only CDR3 DNA remains: 51 bases, in frame from the first base. Here V drops 4 bases and J drops 7 bases, and the junction holds 14 bases not matched to any gene. From a lookup of the germline V gene (reference sequence), CDR1 and CDR2 are LNHDA and SQIVND. The cohort consisted of 666 healthy bone marrow donors. Cohort members were all nominally healthy when sampled, although unrecorded immune exposures were likely present. The donor was CMV seropositive and belonged to the group of some 290 seropositive cohort members. A peripheral blood sample was collected from each donor, and TCR beta sequencing was performed on peripheral blood mononuclear cells. The Qiagen DNeasy Blood Extraction Kit was used to extract genomic DNA from the blood cell samples. Study-wide findings and limitations: Because HLA typing was missing for some donors at each locus, association tests included only the typed subset. In an earlier analysis of fewer than 750 of the donors, most TCR beta V segments were observed in productive rearrangements about 87% or about 30% of the time, broadly matching IMGT annotations. Only TCR beta chains were sequenced in this cohort, and the absence of alpha or paired-chain data limited detectable features. In the study, some 160 TCR beta chains were listed as associated with cytomegalovirus. The 87-base-pair reads could not distinguish some IMGT-functional V segments, including TRBV6-2 and TRBV6-3, so those segments were excluded. A further reported finding was that TCR beta sequences accurately predicted the HLA-A and HLA-B alleles for most subjects in the first cohort. A later analysis reported that several top co-occurrence clusters appeared linked to parvovirus B19, influenza, CMV and Epstein-Barr virus. The classifier was reported to diagnose cytomegalovirus status with high specificity and sensitivity in both the original and validation cohorts. Specific HLA alleles were associated with over 15,000 TCR beta sequences at a false discovery rate of 0.05 in a later analysis. Most TCR sequences were observed very rarely across donors, whereas some public TCRs were present in many individuals. In a later analysis, HLA-associated TCR beta chains showed more clonal expansion and lower generation probabilities than non-associated chains that were equally common. Correlated functional status among segregating V segments might reflect linkage disequilibrium, but an unknown experimental factor could not be ruled out. In a later analysis, the rate of TCR association differed among HLA loci, with DRB1 alleles having the most associated TCRs and HLA-C alleles having the fewest. Because counts were too low, roughly 17 rarely observed V segments, including chromosome 9 orphons, were left out of the earlier analysis of over 550 of the donors. In vitro tests confirmed that a few of the cytomegalovirus-associated TCR beta chains recognize cytomegalovirus antigens. A cluster of highly shared sequence variants was judged likely to be a technical artifact of the sequencing pipeline. For the cohort, immune exposure information was limited to CMV serostatus. The authors suggested that the approach could potentially be generalized to other disease states and immunological phenotypes. V-gene and J-gene trimming of TCR beta chains was associated with a missense DCLRE1C variant in a later genetic analysis, and the association was replicated in an independent cohort. Compared with the roughly 700-donor mean, donors in an Asian-associated ancestry cluster had fewer N-insertions in productive TCRs, according to a later genetic analysis. A later analysis found that most CMV-associated TCR beta chains appeared HLA-restricted, with HLA associations seemingly driven largely by CMV exposure. When HLA alleles, especially DR and DQ, strongly co-occurred, attributing TCR associations to individual alleles was difficult. The presence/absence analyses assumed that sequencing depth was roughly uniform across donors, and that assumption may not be true.

The sequence was collected from a woman aged 45 to 65 in good health and CMV-seropositive. Material: PBMCs. The chain employs TRBV19 and TRBJ2-2; TRBD2 lines up with 8 middle nucleotides. The DNA sequence follows: TGTGCCAGTAGTACCCATCCGGGACTAGTGGAAATCGGGGAGCTGTTTTTT. The encoded protein is CASSTHPGLVEIGELFF.